The 11 T cell receptor beta chains below were found in one sample sequenced in a study of cytomegalovirus exposure and HLA in healthy donors. PCR employed 60 Vbeta and 13 Jbeta primers. Assay used: immunoSEQ multiplex PCR; TCRdb lists only in-frame clones, some missing. The sample includes approximately 150,000 clones, 76% of them seen just once. Material: PBMCs. The receptors derive from a male donor in good health and CMV-seronegative.

V gene TRBV18 combines with J gene TRBJ1-1, with 9 positions matching TRBD1. The CDR3 spans 16 residues. V trimming: 3 bases; J trimming: 0 bases; junction bases outside the gene matches: 5. CDR1 and CDR2 (germline): KGHSH, LQKENI. The CDR3 DNA reads TGTGCCAGCTCACCCGGGACAGGGTACATGAACACTGAAGCTTTCTTT. Translation gives CASSPGTGYMNTEAFF.

J is TRBJ2-1 and V is TRBV5-1; 9 bases are shared with TRBD2. The CDR3 totals 14 residues. J was trimmed by 2 bases and V by 5 bases; bases with no gene match: 2. Germline values: CDR1 SGHRS, CDR2 YFSETQ. The CDR3 bases are TGCGCCAGCAGGGCTAGCGGGACCTACAATGAGCAGTTCTTC. This encodes CASRASGTYNEQFF.

The chain has TRBV10-3 and TRBJ2-5, with D unclear. There are 13 residues in the CDR3. The germline gives CDR1 ENHRY, CDR2 SYGVKD. V lost 7 bases and J lost 3, with 12 bases in between. In DNA form, the CDR3 reads TGTGCCATCACAATGGGCGCAGAAGAGACCCAGTACTTC. It translates to CAITMGAEETQYF.

Concerning this clone: The junction and the germline gene differ at one end; a read error may be behind it. The chain couples TRBV7-9 to TRBJ2-7, with no clear D. Germline V lookup: CDR1 SEHNR, CDR2 FQNEAQ (reference sequence). The length of the CDR3 is 12 residues. CDR3 coding DNA: TGTTCCAGCAGCTTAGGCGTCTACGAGCAGTACTTC. It is translated as CSSSLGVYEQYF.

This chain uses TRBV5-5 with TRBJ2-1, with a weak D call TRBD2 (6 bases). The CDR3 covers 15 residues. Germline V gene sequence: CDR1 SGHKS, CDR2 YYEKEE (reference sequence). Trimming pared 5 bases from V and 0 bases from J, leaving 12 bases between. The CDR3 loop is CASSLLAVSYNEQFF. In nucleotides, the CDR3 is TGTGCCAGCAGTCTCTTAGCGGTCTCCTACAATGAGCAGTTCTTC.

V and J are TRBV30 and TRBJ1-2; the D is unclear. The CDR3 totals 12 residues. With 0 bases removed from V and 8 bases from J, the gap between germline ends came to 10 bases. Germline values: CDR1 GTSNPN, CDR2 SVGIG (reference sequence). The CDR3 DNA is TGTGCCTGGAGTGTTAGAGGGCCAGGCTACACCTTC. Its protein is CAWSVRGPGYTF.

The genes are TRBV6-1 and TRBJ2-2; perhaps TRBD2 as D (7 bases). Germline values: CDR1 MNHNS, CDR2 SASEGT. Between the trimmed V and J ends, which lost 0 bases and 1 base, there was a span of 18 bases. This CDR3 has 19 residues. CDR3 loop: CASSEALRRGGWNTGELFF. The CDR3 bases are TGTGCCAGCAGTGAAGCGCTTCGGAGGGGGGGATGGAACACCGGGGAGCTGTTTTTT.

The chain employs TRBV4-3 and TRBJ1-2, with a possible D match to TRBD1 (6 bases). Germline lookup yields CDR1 LGHNA and CDR2 YSLEER. This CDR3 is built from 13 residues. Trimming shortened V by 3 bases and J by 3 bases, and 8 bases separated the two germline ends. The CDR3 protein is CASSHNRDYGYTF. The CDR3 DNA reads as TGCGCCAGCAGCCATAACAGGGACTATGGCTACACCTTC.

The V call is TRBV29-1, the J call TRBJ1-4; possibly TRBD1 for D (6 bases). Trimming shortened V by 7 bases and J by 5 bases, and 17 bases separated the two germline ends. This CDR3 has 14 residues. Germline assignment: CDR1 SQVTM and CDR2 ANQGSEA. The chain's CDR3 is CSANMGQGNEKLFF. DNA of the CDR3: TGCAGCGCGAACATGGGGCAGGGGAATGAAAAACTGTTTTTT.

The V and J genes are TRBV7-3 and TRBJ2-7, with TRBD2 matching over 13 bases. The CDR3 sequence is 16 residues long. Germline values: CDR1 SGHTA, CDR2 FQGTGA. The ends lost 2 bases at V and 7 bases at J; junction bases unmatched: 8. CDR3 loop: CASSLYGLAGEVEQYF. CDR3 bases: TGTGCCAGCAGCTTATATGGACTAGCGGGAGAGGTTGAGCAGTACTTC.

The CDR3 DNA sequence: TGTGCCAGCAGCTTAGGTGTCTCAGAGACCCAGTACTTC. Translating gives CASSLGVSETQYF. The J gene is TRBJ2-5, the V gene TRBV11-1; no firm D call. This CDR3 is built from 13 residues. V lost 1 base and J lost 4, with 7 bases in between. Germline CDR1 and CDR2: SGHAT and FQDESV (reference sequence).